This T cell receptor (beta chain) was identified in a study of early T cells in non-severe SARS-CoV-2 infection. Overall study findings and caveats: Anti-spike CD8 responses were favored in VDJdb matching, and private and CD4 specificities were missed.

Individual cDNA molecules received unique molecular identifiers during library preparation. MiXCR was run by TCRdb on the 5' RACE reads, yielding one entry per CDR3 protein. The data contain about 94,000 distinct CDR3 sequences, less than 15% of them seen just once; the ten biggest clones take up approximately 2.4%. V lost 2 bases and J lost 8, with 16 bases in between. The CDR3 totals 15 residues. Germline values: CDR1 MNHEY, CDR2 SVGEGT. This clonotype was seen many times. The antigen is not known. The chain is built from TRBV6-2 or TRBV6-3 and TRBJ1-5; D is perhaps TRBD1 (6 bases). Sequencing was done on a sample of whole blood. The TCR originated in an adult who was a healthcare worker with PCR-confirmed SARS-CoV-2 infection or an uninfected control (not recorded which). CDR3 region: CASSYRTNREEPQHF. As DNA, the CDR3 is TGTGCCAGCAGTTACAGGACCAACAGGGAGGAGCCCCAGCATTTT.